The 9 T cell receptor beta chains reported below all come from one sample, sequenced in a study of spatial heterogeneity in lung cancer. Time point defined: sample taken at primary tumor resection. Unsorted samples of tumor, nontumor lung or frozen PBMC had their whole RNA sequenced. TCRdb re-called the 5' RACE reads with MiXCR, one entry per CDR3 protein. The sample has roughly 21,000 distinct CDR3 sequences; 3% to 3.5% are singletons. This material consisted of PBMCs, taken at surgery. These receptors all stem from a female donor with early-stage non-small cell lung cancer.

This clonotype was observed at least ten times. The chain recombines TRBV5-1 with TRBJ1-1; D gene unclear. V lost 4 bases and J 1 base, leaving 11 bases between the germline ends. Germline loops: CDR1 SGHRS, CDR2 YFSETQ. The CDR3 consists of 14 residues. The chain's CDR3 is CASSPGTGNTEAFF. The CDR3, as DNA: TGCGCCAGCAGCCCTGGAACGGGGAACACTGAAGCTTTCTTT.

This clonotype was observed many times. This chain joins TRBV29-1 and TRBJ1-1; D perhaps matches TRBD1 (5 bases). V was pared by 0 bases and J by 1 base, with 21 bases between. Germline V gene lookup returns CDR1 SQVTM and CDR2 ANQGSEA. The length of the CDR3 is 18 residues. The CDR3 loop reads CSVEDRRGRDFWNTEAFF. CDR3 nucleotides: TGCAGCGTTGAAGACCGGCGGGGCAGGGATTTTTGGAACACTGAAGCTTTCTTT.

This clonotype has at least ten counts. This chain links TRBV4-1 with TRBJ2-7; TRBD2 aligns across 14 bases. The CDR3 spans 15 residues. Per the germline V gene, CDR1 is MGHRA and CDR2 is YSYEKL. J lost 4 bases, V lost 4 bases, and 3 bases had no gene match. This CDR3 reads CASSPWTSGRYEQYF. CDR3 DNA: TGCGCCAGCAGCCCATGGACTAGCGGGAGGTACGAGCAGTACTTC.

The rearrangement links TRBV24-1 to TRBJ2-7; the D gene is possibly TRBD2 (6 bases). This CDR3 has 18 residues. Germline V lookup: CDR1 KGHDR, CDR2 SFDVKD. Trimming shortened V by 9 bases and J by 3 bases, and 29 bases separated the two germline ends. CDR3 loop: CATSPRRDRDAELYEQYF. The CDR3 DNA sequence: TGTGCCACCTCTCCGCGGAGGGACCGGGACGCGGAACTCTACGAGCAGTACTTC.

This clonotype occurred many times. The V gene is TRBV7-9, the J gene TRBJ1-1; D is unclear. Germline V lookup: CDR1 SEHNR, CDR2 FQNEAQ (reference sequence). This CDR3 spans 17 amino acids. Trimming stripped 5 bases from V and 1 base from J, with 20 bases between. Written as DNA, the CDR3 is TGTGCCAGCAGCCCGTCAGGACTCAAAAATTGGAACACTGAAGCTTTCTTT. Amino acids: CASSPSGLKNWNTEAFF.

This clonotype has at least ten counts. V usage is TRBV20-1 and J usage is TRBJ2-3; TRBD2 matches 7 bases. The V gene's germline CDR1 is DFQATT and CDR2 SNEGSKA (reference sequence). This CDR3 has 16 amino acids. The V segment lost 3 bases and the J segment 8 bases; nucleotides outside the gene matches: 17. CDR3: CSASDLRLATHRTQYF. CDR3 nucleotides: TGCAGTGCTAGCGACCTCCGACTAGCTACTCACCGTACGCAGTATTTT.

This clonotype was counted many times. The chain joins TRBV25-1 to TRBJ2-3; maybe TRBD2 (6 bases). The CDR3 has 17 amino acids. V was cut by 5 bases and J by 2 bases, with 20 bases left in between. CDR1 and CDR2 from the germline V gene are MGHDK and SYGVNS. The CDR3 region has the DNA TGTGCCAGCAGTACTCGGGTTGCGGGGACGTACACAGATACGCAGTATTTT. Protein: CASSTRVAGTYTDTQYF. Looking up the rest from reference TRBV25-1 and TRBJ2-3 gives the full variable domain: EADIYQTPRYLVIGTGKKITLECSQTMGHDKMYWYQQDPGMELHLIHYSYGVNSTEKGDLSSESTVSRIRTEHFPLTLESARPSHTSQYLCASSTRVAGTYTDTQYFGPGTRLTVL.

This clonotype has at least ten counts. The DNA of the CDR3 is TGCAGTGCTAGAGATCACAGACAGGGTAACACTGAAGCTTTCTTT. Its translation is CSARDHRQGNTEAFF. This chain uses TRBV20-1 with TRBJ1-1; 7 bases line up with TRBD1. Germline values: CDR1 DFQATT, CDR2 SNEGSKA (reference sequence). Trimming removed 0 bases from V and 2 bases from J; junction bases left unmatched: 6. The CDR3 extends over 15 amino acids.

There are many counts of this clonotype. The chain combines TRBV27 with TRBJ2-7; 8 bases agree with TRBD2. Germline assignment: CDR1 MNHEY and CDR2 SMNVEV (reference sequence). Trimming took 6 bases from V and 3 from J; bases not matched to a gene: 10. The CDR3 has 15 residues. CDR3 amino acids: CASSPRGLDFYEQYF. In DNA form, the CDR3 reads TGTGCCAGCAGCCCCAGGGGACTAGACTTCTACGAGCAGTACTTC.